The source of this T cell receptor (beta chain) is a study of blood T cell repertoires in COVID-19. Study in general: Italy, Spain and the United States were the sources of the convalescent and acute COVID-19 samples.

Methods used by the authors: Researchers report that nucleated cell counts were estimated from reference gene primer amplification. Clones were read by immunoSEQ multiplex PCR, and TCRdb kept only the in-frame ones, dropping some. V, J and clone size are taken as reported in that table, and D and trimming were inferred from the DNA itself. The sample has some 290,000 clones, roughly 90% seen once. CDR3 length: 15 amino acids. Germline V gene lookup returns CDR1 SGHTA and CDR2 FQGNSA. V dropped 0 bases and J dropped 0 bases, with 3 bases sitting between them. Seattle's enrolled individuals joined amid active infection and were then monitored longitudinally.

This clonotype was sampled from a woman in her twenties or thirties with COVID-19, enrolled during active disease. Material: peripheral blood. V usage is TRBV7-2 and J usage is TRBJ2-6, with D unresolved. The CDR3 loop is CASSLALSGANVLTF. CDR3 DNA: TGTGCCAGCAGCTTAGCCCTCTCTGGGGCCAACGTCCTGACTTTC.